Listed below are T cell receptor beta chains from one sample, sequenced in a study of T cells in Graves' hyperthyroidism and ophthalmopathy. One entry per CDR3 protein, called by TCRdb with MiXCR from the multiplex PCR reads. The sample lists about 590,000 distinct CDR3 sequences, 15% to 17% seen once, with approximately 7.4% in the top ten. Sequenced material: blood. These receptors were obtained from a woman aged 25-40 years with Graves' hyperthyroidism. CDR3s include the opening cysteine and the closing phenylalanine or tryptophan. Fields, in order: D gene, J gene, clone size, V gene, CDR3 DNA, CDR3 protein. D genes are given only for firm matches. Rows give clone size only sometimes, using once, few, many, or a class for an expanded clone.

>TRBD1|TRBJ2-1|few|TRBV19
TGTGCCAGTCGGGACAGACCGCACAATGAGCAGTTCTTC
CASRDRPHNEQFF
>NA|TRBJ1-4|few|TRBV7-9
TGTGCCAGCAGCTTGACAGGAGTTGAAAAACTGTTTTTT
CASSLTGVEKLFF
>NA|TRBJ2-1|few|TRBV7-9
TGTGCCAGCAGCTTAGGCCTAGCTTTTCTCTACAATGAGCAGTTCTTC
CASSLGLAFLYNEQFF
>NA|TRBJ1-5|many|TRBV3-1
TGTGCCAGCAGCCAAGGGACCGGGTGGGTTGGCAATCAGCCCCAGCATTTT
CASSQGTGWVGNQPQHF
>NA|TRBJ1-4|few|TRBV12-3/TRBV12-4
TGTGCCAGCAGTTTAGGTCCGCTTGGTGGAAAACTGTTTTTT
CASSLGPLGGKLFF
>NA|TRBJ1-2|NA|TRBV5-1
TGCGCCAGTTCAAAACTTGGACCGACCACCTATGGCTACACCTTC
CASSKLGPTTYGYTF
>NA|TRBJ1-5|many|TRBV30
TGTGCCTGGAGCGGGACGGACGATCAGCCCCAGCATTTT
CAWSGTDDQPQHF
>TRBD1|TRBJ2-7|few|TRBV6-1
TGTGCCAGCAGTAAAACAGGGGGCGAGCAGTACTTC
CASSKTGGEQYF
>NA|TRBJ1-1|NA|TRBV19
TGTGCCAGTAGTATGGACAGATTGAACACTGAAGCTTTCTTT
CASSMDRLNTEAFF
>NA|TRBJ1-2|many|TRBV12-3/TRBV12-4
TGTGCCAGCAGTTATGTGGGTGGTTACACCTTC
CASSYVGGYTF
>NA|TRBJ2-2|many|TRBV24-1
TGTGCCACCAGTGAGTCGGACAGCTGGGACACCGGGGAGCTGTTTTTT
CATSESDSWDTGELFF
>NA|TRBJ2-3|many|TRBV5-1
TGCGCCAGCAGCCCCAGCGGGTTGGGAACAGATACGCAGTATTTT
CASSPSGLGTDTQYF
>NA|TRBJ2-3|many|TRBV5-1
TGCGCCAGCAGCTTGTTTCGGTCCCAGAACACAGATACGCAGTATTTT
CASSLFRSQNTDTQYF
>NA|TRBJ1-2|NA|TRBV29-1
TGCAGCGTTTTCGGGGCCTATGGCTACACCTTC
CSVFGAYGYTF
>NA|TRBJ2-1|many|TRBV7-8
TGTGCCAGCAAACCGGAACAGAGGTCTAATGAGCAGTTCTTC
CASKPEQRSNEQFF
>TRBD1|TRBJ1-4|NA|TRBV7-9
TGTGCCAGCAGCCCCCGGACAGGGATCGATGGCGAAAAACTGTTTTTT
CASSPRTGIDGEKLFF
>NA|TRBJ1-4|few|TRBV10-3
TGTGCCATCAGAAGAGGGGCCAATGAAAAACTGTTTTTT
CAIRRGANEKLFF
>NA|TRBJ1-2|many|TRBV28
TGTGCCAGCAGTTTAGTGGTGGGAGGCTATGGCTACACCTTC
CASSLVVGGYGYTF
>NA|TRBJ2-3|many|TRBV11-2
TGTGCCAGCAGTGGACTTACAGATACGCAGTATTTT
CASSGLTDTQYF
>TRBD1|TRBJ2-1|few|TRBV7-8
TGTGCCAGCAGCCCCCAGACAGGGCCGAGCCGCCAAACACAGTTCTTC
CASSPQTGPSRQTQFF
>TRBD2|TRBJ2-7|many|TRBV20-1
TGCAGTGCTAGAAGACTAGCGGGAGTTGTTTGGGCCTACGAGCAGTACTTC
CSARRLAGVVWAYEQYF
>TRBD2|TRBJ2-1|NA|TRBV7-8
TGTGCCAGCAGCTCAGCAGTTAGCGGGAGGTCCTACAATGAGCAGTTCTTC
CASSSAVSGRSYNEQFF
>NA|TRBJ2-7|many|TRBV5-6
TGTGCCAGCAGCTTCCCGGGGGCAGACTATAAGCAGTACTTC
CASSFPGADYKQYF
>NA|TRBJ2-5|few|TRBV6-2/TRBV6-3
TGTGCCAGCAGGGGCGACACCCTATACCAAGAGACCCAGTACTTC
CASRGDTLYQETQYF
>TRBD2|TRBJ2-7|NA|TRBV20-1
TGCAGTGCTAGGGGGGGAGGGGCCCTTACCTACGAGCAGTACTTC
CSARGGGALTYEQYF
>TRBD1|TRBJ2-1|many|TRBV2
TGTGCCGGCATCCAGGGGGCCATCTTTTCCAATGAGCAGTTCTTC
CAGIQGAIFSNEQFF
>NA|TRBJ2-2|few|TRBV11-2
TGTGCCAGCAGCTTAGAAGCGACTAGTCCCACCGGGGAGCTGTTTTTT
CASSLEATSPTGELFF
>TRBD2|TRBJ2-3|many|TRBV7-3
TGTGCCAGCAGCTGGACTAGCGGAACCACAGATACGCAGTATTTT
CASSWTSGTTDTQYF
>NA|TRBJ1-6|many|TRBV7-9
TGTGCCAGCAGGGCACCGGGGAATTCACCCCTCCACTTT
CASRAPGNSPLHF
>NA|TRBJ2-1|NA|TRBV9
TGTGCCAGCACCCTGGGTAGCGGAAACAATGAGCAGTTCTTC
CASTLGSGNNEQFF
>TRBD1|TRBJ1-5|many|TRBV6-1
TGTGCCAGCAGTACCGGACAGGTAAATCAGCCCCAGCATTTT
CASSTGQVNQPQHF
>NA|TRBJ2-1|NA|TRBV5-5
TGTGCCAGCCTCGGAGAGAGGGGCAATGAGCAGTTCTTC
CASLGERGNEQFF
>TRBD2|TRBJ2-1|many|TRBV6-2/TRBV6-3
TGTGCCAGCAGTTCGTTAGCGGGAGGACGGGACTACAATGAGCAGTTCTTC
CASSSLAGGRDYNEQFF
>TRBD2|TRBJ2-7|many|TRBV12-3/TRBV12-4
TGTGCCAGCAGTCCGACTAGCGGGAGTCACGAGCAGTACTTC
CASSPTSGSHEQYF
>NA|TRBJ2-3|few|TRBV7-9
TGTGCCAGCAGCCGAACAATAGCGGAAATCACAGATACGCAGTATTTT
CASSRTIAEITDTQYF
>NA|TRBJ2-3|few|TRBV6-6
TGTGCCAGCAGTTACTCTCTGGGGAACACAGATACGCAGTATTTT
CASSYSLGNTDTQYF
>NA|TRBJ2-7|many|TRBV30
TGTGCCTGGAGGGAGTGGGGAAACTACGAGCAGTACTTC
CAWREWGNYEQYF
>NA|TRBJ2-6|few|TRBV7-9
TGTGCCAGCAGCGAGCTTGCAAGACTATCTGGGGCCAACGTCCTGACTTTC
CASSELARLSGANVLTF
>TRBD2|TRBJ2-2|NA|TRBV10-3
TGTGCCATCAGTGAGTCGACAAGCGGGAGTGGTACCGGGGAGCTGTTTTTT
CAISESTSGSGTGELFF
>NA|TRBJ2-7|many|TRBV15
TGTGCCACCAGCAGAGATGGGGGCAGGGCTAGTTACGAGCAGTACTTC
CATSRDGGRASYEQYF